This TCR beta chain was observed in a study of shared clonotypes between healthy human individuals. CDR1 and CDR2 (germline): KGHSH, LQKENI. The CDR3 loop spans 15 amino acids. V shed 6 bases and J 0 bases; nucleotides not matched to a gene: 5. This table comes from immunoSEQ multiplex PCR, and its TCRdb copy is limited to in-frame clones, with some not included. Here the sample spans 450,000 to 500,000 clones, approximately 78% being singletons. This chain connects TRBV18 to TRBJ1-1, with TRBD1 matching 9 bases. This receptor was taken from a woman aged 40 to 55 in good health. Some clones in this sample may be carry-over from other donors' samples. The source material was PBMCs. In DNA form, the CDR3 reads TGTGCCAGCTCCCCCGGACAGGGGATGAACACTGAAGCTTTCTTT. Protein product: CASSPGQGMNTEAFF.